This TCR beta chain was retrieved from a study of blood T cell repertoires in COVID-19. Study information: Donors in the United States, Italy and Spain gave samples during acute or convalescent COVID-19. T cells, B-cell-depleted T cells, or PBMCs provided the cDNA or gDNA that served as material.

With V trimmed by 5 bases and J by 4 bases, 6 bases remained unmatched. CDR3 size: 15 residues. Germline assignment: CDR1 SEHNR and CDR2 FQNEAQ (reference sequence). In the original analysis: Reference gene primer amplification yielded estimated nucleated cell counts. Measured with immunoSEQ multiplex PCR; TCRdb has only the in-frame clones, and not every one. V and J calls and clone size are given by that table; D and trimming were obtained from the DNA. This sample carries about 120,000 clones, 85% to 90% of them seen once, and the ten largest clones take about 4.8%. This TCR derives from a woman in her forties or fifties with acute or convalescent COVID-19. Sequencing input: peripheral blood. The rearrangement links TRBV7-9 to TRBJ2-5, with 11 bases lining up with TRBD1. DNA of the CDR3: TGTGCCAGCAGCCAGGACAGGGGGCCCTTAGAGACCCAGTACTTC. It yields the protein CASSQDRGPLETQYF.